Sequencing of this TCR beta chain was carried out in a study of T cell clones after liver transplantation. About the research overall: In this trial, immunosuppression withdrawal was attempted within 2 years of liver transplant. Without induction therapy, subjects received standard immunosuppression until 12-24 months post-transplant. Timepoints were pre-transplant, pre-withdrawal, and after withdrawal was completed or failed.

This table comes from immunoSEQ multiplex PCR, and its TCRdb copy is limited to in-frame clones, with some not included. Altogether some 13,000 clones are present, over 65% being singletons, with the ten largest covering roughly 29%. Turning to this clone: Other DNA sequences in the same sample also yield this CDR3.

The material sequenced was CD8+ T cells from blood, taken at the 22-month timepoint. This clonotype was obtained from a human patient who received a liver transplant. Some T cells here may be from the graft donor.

Written as DNA, the CDR3 is TGTGCCAGCAGCCTCCAAAGCACAGATACGCAGTATTTT. As protein: CASSLQSTDTQYF. The chain joins TRBV6-5 to TRBJ2-3, with D unclear. Germline V CDR1 and CDR2: MNHEY, SVGAGI. Trimming removed 6 bases at V and 0 bases at J, with 7 bases between. This CDR3 is 13 amino acids long.